This T cell receptor (beta chain) was obtained from a study of shared clonotypes between healthy human individuals. The CDR3 totals 14 residues. Trimming left V 3 bases short and J 1 base short, with 9 bases between. Germline V CDR1 and CDR2: KGHSH, LQKENI. The assay was carried out at the deep level. Repertoires were generated with immunoSEQ multiplex PCR, while TCRdb's copy carries only in-frame clones and drops some. Among about 1.1 million clones listed, 60% to 80% were seen once. This clone was counted once. Its antigen is not known. General study points: In contrast to clonotypes shared by all four donors, non-shared clonotypes had lower generation probabilities. Limitation of the genetic and exposure-history diversity represented came from the few donors.

Material: memory CD4+ T cells from PBMCs. The subset: CD45RA-negative fraction. The receptor comes from a man aged 18-30 years in good health. Some clones in this sample may be carry-over from other donors' samples. V gene TRBV18 combines with J gene TRBJ1-1; D perhaps matches TRBD1 (5 bases). The CDR3 coding sequence is TGTGCCAGCTCACCCGGGGCGGCGAACACTGAAGCTTTCTTT. The encoded protein is CASSPGAANTEAFF.